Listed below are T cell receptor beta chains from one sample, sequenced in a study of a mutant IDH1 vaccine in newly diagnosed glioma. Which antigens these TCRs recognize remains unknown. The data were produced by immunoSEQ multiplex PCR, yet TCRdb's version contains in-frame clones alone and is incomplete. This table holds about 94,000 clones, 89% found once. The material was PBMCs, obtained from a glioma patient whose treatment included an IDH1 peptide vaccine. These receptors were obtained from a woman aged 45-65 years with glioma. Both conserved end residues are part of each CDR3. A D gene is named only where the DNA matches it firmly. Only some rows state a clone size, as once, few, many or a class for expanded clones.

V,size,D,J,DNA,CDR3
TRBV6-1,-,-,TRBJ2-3,TGTGCCAGCAGTGAACCAGGGGCAACTAGCACAGATACGCAGTATTTT,CASSEPGATSTDTQYF
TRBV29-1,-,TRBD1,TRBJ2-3,TGCAGCGTTTATCGAGGGGGCCACCGAACGACGCAGTATTTT,CSVYRGGHRTTQYF
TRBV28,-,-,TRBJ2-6,TGTGCCAGCAGTTTTTCCTCTGCTGGGGCCAACGTCCTGACTTTC,CASSFSSAGANVLTF
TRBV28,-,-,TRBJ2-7,TGTGCCAGCAGTCCATCGAACCTCTACGAGCAGTACTTC,CASSPSNLYEQYF
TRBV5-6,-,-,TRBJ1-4,TGTGCCAGCAGCTTGGCTGTGCTTAATGAAAAACTGTTTTTT,CASSLAVLNEKLFF
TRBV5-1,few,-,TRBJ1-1,TGCGCCAGCAGCTTGCTCGGGAAGAACACTGAAGCTTTCTTT,CASSLLGKNTEAFF
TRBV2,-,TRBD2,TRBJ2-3,TGTGCCAGCAGTGAAGGTCTAGCGGGAGGAGATACGCAGTATTTT,CASSEGLAGGDTQYF
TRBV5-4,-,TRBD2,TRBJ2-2,TGTGCCAGCAGCTTGGTTGCGGGAGACACCGGGGAGCTGTTTTTT,CASSLVAGDTGELFF
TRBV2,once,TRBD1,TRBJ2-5,TGTGCCACCCAGGGGGCGACAAATCAAGAGACCCAGTACTTC,CATQGATNQETQYF
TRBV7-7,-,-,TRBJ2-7,TGTGCTAGCAGCCCGGGTCCTAGCTACGAGCAGTACTTC,CASSPGPSYEQYF
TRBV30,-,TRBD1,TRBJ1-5,TGTGCCTGGACCTCCAGGGGGGGGGTTAATCAGCCCCAGCATTTT,CAWTSRGGVNQPQHF
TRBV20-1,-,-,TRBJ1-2,TGCAGTGCTAGCAGGCTGACTGGCTACACCTTC,CSASRLTGYTF
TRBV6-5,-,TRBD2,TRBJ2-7,TGTGCCAGCAGTTACTCTGGCGGGAGGCCCTCCTACGAGCAGTACTTC,CASSYSGGRPSYEQYF
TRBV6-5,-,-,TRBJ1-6,TGTGCCAGCTCAGTTCAACAGAGATCGGATTCACCCCTCCACTTT,CASSVQQRSDSPLHF
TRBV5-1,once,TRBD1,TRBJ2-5,TGCGCCAGCAGCTCCTACCCGACAGGGCAAGAGACCCAGTACTTC,CASSSYPTGQETQYF
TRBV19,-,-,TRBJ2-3,TGTGCCAGTAAGTTATCGGACTGGGATACGCAGTATTTT,CASKLSDWDTQYF
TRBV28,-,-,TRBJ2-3,TGTGCCAGCAGAGACTCTGGGGGGGGCTTGGTGGCGCAGTATTTT,CASRDSGGGLVAQYF
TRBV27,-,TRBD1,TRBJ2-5,TGTGCCAGCAGCCCACAGGGGGCGGGAGAAGAGACCCAGTACTTC,CASSPQGAGEETQYF
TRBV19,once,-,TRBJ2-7,TGTGCCAGTAGGGAACAGGGAAACGTCGGATACGAGCAGTACTTC,CASREQGNVGYEQYF
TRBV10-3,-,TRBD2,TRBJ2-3,TGTGCCATCAGAAGCTTGGGAGGGGCCACAGATACGCAGTATTTT,CAIRSLGGATDTQYF